This T cell receptor beta chain was documented in a study of blood T cell repertoires in COVID-19. Study-level background: Italy, Spain and the United States were the sources of the convalescent and acute COVID-19 samples. PBMCs, B-cell-depleted T cells, or T cells provided the cDNA or gDNA that made up the material.

Per the original data handling: Counts of nucleated cells, estimated from reference gene primer amplification, were obtained. Generated by immunoSEQ multiplex PCR, the TCRdb table keeps only in-frame clones and is missing some. That table is the source of V, J and clone size, and D and trimming were worked out from the DNA. The sample lists fewer than 300,000 clones; 88% were seen once. With 4 bases clipped from V and 2 bases from J, the junction kept 5 bases outside the gene matches. Germline CDR1 and CDR2: SGHRS and YFSETQ. This CDR3 has 15 amino acids. The clonotype comes from a man aged 18 to 30 with active or convalescent COVID-19. The sample consisted of peripheral blood. The chain is built from TRBV5-1 and TRBJ2-3; 9 bases are a match to TRBD2. The CDR3 sequence is CASSQGTSYTDTQYF. The CDR3 nucleotides are TGCGCCAGCAGCCAAGGGACTAGCTACACAGATACGCAGTATTTT.